These 28 T cell receptor beta chains were all obtained from the same sample, sequenced in a study of blood T cells in healthy people across ages. Primers used in a second PCR of roughly 6 to 11 cycles were a sample-barcoded 5' primer and a J-beta primer mix. One entry per CDR3 protein, called by TCRdb with MiXCR from the 5' RACE reads. The table has approximately 1,700,000 distinct CDR3 sequences, 35% to 50% seen once. Sequencing used blood. The source is a human donor in good health.

The V gene is TRBV5-1, the J gene TRBJ2-1; D may be TRBD1 (6 bases). This CDR3 is built from 14 residues. V was shortened by 2 bases and J by 6 bases, with 12 bases between the two germline ends. CDR1 SGHRS and CDR2 YFSETQ come from the germline V gene. In nucleotides, the CDR3 is TGCGCCAGCAGCTTAAAAACAGGGAGCAATGAGCAGTTCTTC. Amino acid sequence: CASSLKTGSNEQFF.

The chain is built from TRBV4-1 and TRBJ2-7, with no clear D. This CDR3 has 15 residues. Germline V gene data show CDR1 as MGHRA and CDR2 as YSYEKL. Between the trimmed V and J ends, which lost 2 bases and 1 base, there was a span of 12 bases. CDR3 bases: TGCGCCAGCAGCCAAAAATTCCTTTCTTCCTACGAGCAGTACTTC. Its translation is CASSQKFLSSYEQYF.

The CDR3 protein is CASSLVGGGTPTEQYF. In nucleotides, the CDR3 is TGTGCCAGCAGCTTAGTGGGCGGGGGGACTCCTACCGAGCAGTACTTC. This chain uses TRBV7-2 with TRBJ2-7; TRBD2 matches 8 bases. CDR3 length equals 16 residues. Trimming took 1 base from V and 6 from J; bases not matched to a gene: 11. Germline V CDR1 and CDR2: SGHTA, FQGNSA.

This chain uses TRBV28 with TRBJ2-7; maybe TRBD1 (5 bases). V lost 4 bases to trimming and J lost 6 bases, with 10 bases between them. Germline lookup yields CDR1 MDHEN and CDR2 SYDVKM. CDR3 size: 12 residues. CDR3 in DNA: TGTGCCAGCAGTTCGGACACATCCGAGCAGTACTTC. Translation: CASSSDTSEQYF.

This chain connects TRBV4-1 to TRBJ2-3; D unresolved. The CDR3 is 15 amino acids. V was trimmed by 0 bases and J by 1 base, leaving 8 bases between them. From germline, CDR1 is MGHRA and CDR2 YSYEKL. CDR3 residues: CASSQDWQRTDTQYF. In DNA form, the CDR3 reads TGCGCCAGCAGCCAAGATTGGCAACGCACAGATACGCAGTATTTT.

This clonotype has a single count. The chain combines TRBV20-1 with TRBJ2-4; 8 bases are shared with TRBD1. V gave up 4 bases and J gave up 13 bases; unmatched junction bases: 12. The CDR3 extends over 13 amino acids. Germline V gene data show CDR1 as DFQATT and CDR2 as SNEGSKA (reference sequence). The CDR3 nucleotides read TGCAGTGCTACAGGGGGCAATTTTTGGGAGCAGTACTTC. This encodes CSATGGNFWEQYF.

This clonotype appeared a few times. This chain links TRBV6-2 or TRBV6-3 with TRBJ2-7; 9 bases are shared with TRBD1. Germline V gene data show CDR1 as MNHEY and CDR2 as SVGEGT. This CDR3 is 13 amino acids long. With 10 bases clipped from V and 4 bases from J, the junction kept 8 bases outside the gene matches. CDR3 in DNA: TGTGCCATCGGGGACAGGGTCACTTACGAGCAGTACTTC. This encodes CAIGDRVTYEQYF.

This clonotype came up many times. The chain recombines TRBV7-2 with TRBJ2-7; 8 nucleotides align to TRBD2. The length of the CDR3 is 14 residues. The germline gives CDR1 SGHTA, CDR2 FQGNSA. The junction had 4 bases not matched to a gene; V was cut back by 6 bases and J by 0 bases. The CDR3 region is CASRSSGSSYEQYF. In DNA, the CDR3 is TGTGCCAGCAGGTCAAGCGGGAGCTCCTACGAGCAGTACTTC.

This clonotype was counted only a few times. The rearrangement uses TRBV12-3 or TRBV12-4 and TRBJ1-2; TRBD1 might be the D (5 bases). Trimming shortened V by 5 bases and J by 7 bases, and 14 bases separated the two germline ends. This CDR3 has 13 amino acids. The CDR3 sequence is CASSTSPGRGYTF. Here the CDR3 DNA reads TGTGCCAGCAGTACATCACCAGGGCGTGGCTACACCTTC.

This chain uses TRBV27 with TRBJ2-3; the D gene is possibly TRBD1 (5 bases). V lost 5 bases, J lost 0 bases, and 21 bases lay in between. Germline V gene sequence: CDR1 MNHEY, CDR2 SMNVEV (reference sequence). The CDR3 length is 18 residues. The CDR3 region is CASSPAFLWGSSTDTQYF. As DNA, the CDR3 is TGTGCCAGCAGTCCCGCCTTCTTATGGGGCTCTAGCACAGATACGCAGTATTTT.

V usage is TRBV12-3 or TRBV12-4 and J usage is TRBJ2-7; 9 nucleotides line up with TRBD1. This CDR3 is 14 amino acids long. V lost 5 bases and J lost 3; bases outside the gene matches: 5. The DNA of the CDR3 is TGTGCCAGCAGTAAGACAGGGGGAGGCTACGAGCAGTACTTC. It codes for CASSKTGGGYEQYF.

This rearrangement joins TRBV20-1 to TRBJ1-2, with no clear D. V gave up 4 bases and J gave up 8 bases, with 11 bases separating them. This CDR3 comprises 11 residues. Germline V gene lookup returns CDR1 DFQATT and CDR2 SNEGSKA (reference sequence). CDR3 residues: CSANRAMGYTF. The CDR3 DNA reads TGCAGTGCTAACCGGGCGATGGGCTACACCTTC.

As to this clonotype: One end of the junction fails to match germline, which may point to a read error. CDR3 amino acids: CASSLLQGTDTPYF. For the CDR3, the DNA is TGTGCCAGCAGTTTATTGCAGGGGACAGATACGCCGTATTTT. V and J are TRBV28 and TRBJ2-3, with 7 positions matching TRBD1. The germline V gene encodes CDR1 MDHEN and CDR2 SYDVKM. This CDR3 is 14 amino acids long. Combining the CDR3 with reference TRBV28 and TRBJ2-3 gives the whole variable domain DVKVTQSSRYLVKRTGEKVFLECVQDMDHENMFWYRQDPGLGLRLIYFSYDVKMKEKGDIPEGYSVSREKKERFSLILESASTNQTSMYLCASSLLQGTDTPYFGPGTRLTVL.

The rearrangement joins TRBV7-2 to TRBJ2-5, with TRBD1 as a possible D gene (7 bases). The CDR3 is made up of 16 amino acids. The germline CDR1 and CDR2 sequences are SGHTA and FQGNSA. V lost 1 base and J 5 bases, leaving 17 bases between the germline ends. CDR3 residues: CASSLVTGDSGETQYF. Here the CDR3 DNA reads TGTGCCAGCAGCTTAGTGACGGGGGACAGCGGGGAGACCCAGTACTTC.

This chain links TRBV24-1 with TRBJ1-5, with TRBD1 as a possible D gene (6 bases). V lost 9 bases and J 9 bases, leaving 17 bases between the germline ends. Germline values: CDR1 KGHDR, CDR2 SFDVKD. The length of the CDR3 is 13 residues. The CDR3 nucleotides are TGTGCCACCGAAGGGGGGACCGGCTGGCCCCAGCATTTT. Translated: CATEGGTGWPQHF.

This clonotype was picked up a small number of times. A much more abundant neighbour one base away suggests this may be a read error. The chain joins TRBV6-6 to TRBJ1-5; the D gene is possibly TRBD1 (5 bases). V lost 2 bases to trimming and J lost 7 bases, with 9 bases between them. CDR1 and CDR2 from the germline V gene are MNHNY and SVGAGI (reference sequence). This CDR3 comprises 13 residues. The DNA of the CDR3 is TGTGCCAGCAGTTACGGGGGGAAACAGCCCCAGCATTTT. Translating it yields CASSYGGKQPQHF.

V and J are TRBV20-1 and TRBJ2-7; 10 nucleotides align to TRBD1. Germline V CDR1 and CDR2: DFQATT, SNEGSKA (reference sequence). The CDR3 runs 14 residues. J was trimmed by 3 bases and V by 3 bases; bases with no gene match: 5. CDR3 DNA sequence: TGCAGTGCTAGGACAGGACAGGGGGTCTACGAGCAGTACTTC. It translates to CSARTGQGVYEQYF.

The V call is TRBV6-1, the J call TRBJ2-1; a weak D match, TRBD1 (6 bases). This CDR3 contains 15 residues. Trimming removed 3 bases from V and 2 bases from J, with 11 bases in between. Germline loops: CDR1 MNHNS, CDR2 SASEGT. CDR3 DNA: TGTGCCAGCAGTGAGTGGACAGAAGCCTACAATGAGCAGTTCTTC. Translating gives CASSEWTEAYNEQFF.

The V and J genes are TRBV4-3 and TRBJ2-5; TRBD2 agrees at 9 bases. Germline V gene lookup returns CDR1 LGHNA and CDR2 YSLEER. Trimming cost V 3 bases and J 5 bases; bases outside gene matches: 10. The CDR3 is 16 amino acids. CDR3 sequence: CASSHAASGGKETQYF. CDR3 in DNA: TGCGCCAGCAGCCACGCAGCCAGCGGGGGGAAGGAGACCCAGTACTTC.

In DNA, the CDR3 is TGTGCCAGCAGCCGACTGCTGAACACTGAAGCTTTCTTT. Protein: CASSRLLNTEAFF. This chain joins TRBV9 and TRBJ1-1; D remains unclear. Trimming removed 4 bases at V and 0 bases at J, with 7 bases between. The germline CDR1 and CDR2 sequences are SGDLS and YYNGEE. CDR3 length equals 13 residues.

In its sample, this clonotype was seen a few times. The chain couples TRBV10-3 to TRBJ1-1; D uncertain. CDR1 ENHRY and CDR2 SYGVKD come from the germline V gene. This CDR3 has 13 amino acids. V lost 7 bases to trimming and J lost 8 bases, with 17 bases between them. The CDR3 loop reads CAIKQAELSEAFF. CDR3 DNA: TGTGCCATCAAGCAGGCCGAACTAAGCGAAGCTTTCTTT.

In this sample, this clonotype turned up a few times. The rearrangement joins TRBV10-3 to TRBJ1-1; 9 bases fit TRBD1. This CDR3 region has 14 residues. Germline assignment: CDR1 ENHRY and CDR2 SYGVKD. V was clipped by 7 bases and J by 1 base; unmatched bases: 4. The CDR3 here is CAITPGQGNTEAFF. CDR3 in DNA: TGTGCCATCACCCCGGGACAGGGGAACACTGAAGCTTTCTTT.

DNA for the CDR3: TGTGCCAGCAGTTGCGTTCGGGATCCTACTAATTTCTCTGGGGCCAACGTCCTGACTTTC. Protein product: CASSCVRDPTNFSGANVLTF. This chain joins TRBV6-2 or TRBV6-3 and TRBJ2-6; a possible D gene is TRBD2 (5 bases). The CDR3 covers 20 residues. The V end was cut by 4 bases, the J end by 0 bases, with 22 bases between. CDR1 and CDR2 (germline): MNHEY, SVGEGT.

The J gene is TRBJ1-1, the V gene TRBV2, with no clear D. The CDR3 runs 11 residues. Trimming took off 7 bases at V and 1 base at J, with 4 bases between the two ends. CDR1 and CDR2 (germline): SNHLY, FYNNEI. In nucleotides, the CDR3 is TGTGCCAGCACGGAGAACACTGAAGCTTTCTTT. It specifies CASTENTEAFF.

In its sample, this clonotype was seen a few times. This chain joins TRBV20-1 and TRBJ1-1, with TRBD1 as a possible D gene (6 bases). The CDR3 loop spans 16 amino acids. Germline lookup yields CDR1 DFQATT and CDR2 SNEGSKA (reference sequence). Trimming shortened V by 3 bases and J by 3 bases, and 20 bases separated the two germline ends. The CDR3 DNA reads as TGCAGTGCTAGGCTTACGGGCAGGGGAGCGGACACTGAAGCTTTCTTT. Amino acids: CSARLTGRGADTEAFF.

The rearrangement links TRBV5-6 to TRBJ2-3; the match to TRBD1 covers 9 bases. After removal of 4 bases from V and 2 bases from J, the junction contained 5 bases not matched to a gene. Germline V gene sequence: CDR1 SGHDT, CDR2 YYEEEE. The CDR3 extends over 15 amino acids. Here the CDR3 reads CASSAGQGPTDTQYF. CDR3 DNA sequence: TGTGCCAGCAGCGCGGGACAGGGACCCACAGATACGCAGTATTTT.

The chain is built from TRBV7-9 and TRBJ2-3, with unresolved D. V was clipped by 6 bases and J by 4 bases, with 11 bases between them. There are 13 residues in the CDR3. The V gene's germline CDR1 is SEHNR and CDR2 FQNEAQ (reference sequence). The CDR3 reads CASRGPSADTQYF. The DNA for the CDR3 is TGTGCCAGCAGGGGCCCCTCGGCAGATACGCAGTATTTT.

This clonotype was seen only once. The chain combines TRBV2 with TRBJ2-7; TRBD2 agrees at 13 bases. The CDR3 is made up of 15 amino acids. Germline CDR1 SNHLY, CDR2 FYNNEI. V gave up 5 bases and J gave up 3 bases; unmatched junction bases: 4. The CDR3 here is CASSTGLAGNYEQYF. The CDR3 DNA reads as TGTGCCAGCAGTACGGGACTAGCGGGAAACTACGAGCAGTACTTC. Full variable domain (outside the CDR3, taken from reference TRBV2 and TRBJ2-7): EPEVTQTPSHQVTQMGQEVILRCVPISNHLYFYWYRQILGQKVEFLVSFYNNEISEKSEIFDDQFSVERPDGSNFTLKIRSTKLEDSAMYFCASSTGLAGNYEQYFGPGTRLTVT.